Listed below are T cell receptor beta chains from one sample, sequenced in a study of OX40 agonist ivuxolimab in advanced cancers. The repertoire was sequenced with immunoSEQ multiplex PCR; TCRdb's copy has only in-frame clones and lacks some. The table lists about 79,000 clones, around 82% of them singletons. The sequences come from CD4+ or CD8+ T cells sorted from blood, collected in a trial of the OX40 agonist ivuxolimab. Receptor source: an adult with an advanced solid tumor such as melanoma, head and neck, liver or kidney cancer. Both conserved end residues are trimmed from each CDR3. Each record gives: V gene, clone size, CDR3 protein. A row's size may be missing; if present it is once, few, many or a size class.

v_call: TRBV7-8; clone_size: NA; cdr3_aa: ASSFQGGHPTLDTQY
v_call: TRBV10-1; clone_size: NA; cdr3_aa: ASGTSGIHEQY
v_call: TRBV5-1; clone_size: NA; cdr3_aa: ASSLGVGGQSPLH
v_call: TRBV4-1; clone_size: NA; cdr3_aa: ASSQTPLRDQETQY
v_call: TRBV18; clone_size: NA; cdr3_aa: ASSRLLETQY
v_call: TRBV7-9; clone_size: few; cdr3_aa: ASSLRLAGGVTDTQY
v_call: TRBV6-1; clone_size: NA; cdr3_aa: ASSEAPAYQPQH
v_call: TRBV12-5; clone_size: NA; cdr3_aa: ASAEKTLSSYEQY
v_call: TRBV20-1; clone_size: NA; cdr3_aa: SAVAEGTQY
v_call: TRBV30; clone_size: NA; cdr3_aa: AWKSGGVDTQY
v_call: TRBV5-1; clone_size: NA; cdr3_aa: ASSLDVAYEQY
v_call: TRBV5-4; clone_size: NA; cdr3_aa: ASSFMGDNIQY
v_call: TRBV19; clone_size: few; cdr3_aa: ASSGGQNYGYT
v_call: TRBV9; clone_size: NA; cdr3_aa: ASSVGSTSGRNEQF
v_call: TRBV13; clone_size: NA; cdr3_aa: ASSPHSLQPQH
v_call: TRBV30; clone_size: few; cdr3_aa: AWSMSNTEAF
v_call: TRBV7-2; clone_size: once; cdr3_aa: ASSLGWLAGGSYNEQF
v_call: TRBV27; clone_size: NA; cdr3_aa: ASSLGPSIETQY
v_call: TRBV27; clone_size: NA; cdr3_aa: ASSFGDGTSSPLH
v_call: TRBV7-2; clone_size: NA; cdr3_aa: ASSPRAYSNQPQH
v_call: TRBV5-1; clone_size: NA; cdr3_aa: ASSLGQHNQPQH
v_call: TRBV4-3; clone_size: NA; cdr3_aa: ASSQEIRTLTGGETQY
v_call: TRBV20-1; clone_size: NA; cdr3_aa: SARASLEQY
v_call: TRBV19; clone_size: NA; cdr3_aa: ASSMVVTYEQY
v_call: TRBV14; clone_size: NA; cdr3_aa: ASSQDVAQKFTDTQY
v_call: TRBV19; clone_size: NA; cdr3_aa: ATRDYYNSPLH
v_call: TRBV28; clone_size: NA; cdr3_aa: ASSFPALDTQY
v_call: TRBV5-1; clone_size: NA; cdr3_aa: ASSSGVEETQY
v_call: TRBV10-3; clone_size: NA; cdr3_aa: AIRVSGTNNEQF
v_call: TRBV28; clone_size: NA; cdr3_aa: ASSAGDSNTDTQY
v_call: TRBV11-3; clone_size: NA; cdr3_aa: ASSLVGTVDTQY
v_call: TRBV5-4; clone_size: NA; cdr3_aa: ASSFQGATGEQY
v_call: TRBV28; clone_size: NA; cdr3_aa: ASSSGLAINTGELF
v_call: TRBV9; clone_size: NA; cdr3_aa: ASSVVGTGGGRETQY
v_call: TRBV4-1; clone_size: NA; cdr3_aa: ASSRGLAGYVGTDTQY
v_call: TRBV28; clone_size: once; cdr3_aa: ASSFFTNTGELF
v_call: TRBV7-8; clone_size: NA; cdr3_aa: ASSLRGELVEAF
v_call: TRBV9; clone_size: NA; cdr3_aa: ASSVLSDGTGELF
v_call: TRBV4-1; clone_size: NA; cdr3_aa: ASSQANRGNYNEQF
v_call: TRBV19; clone_size: NA; cdr3_aa: ASSTFQGLTEAF
v_call: TRBV7-3; clone_size: medium-sized; cdr3_aa: ASSENHRGVQY
v_call: TRBV14; clone_size: NA; cdr3_aa: ASSQVLNEQY
v_call: TRBV4-1; clone_size: NA; cdr3_aa: ASSHSVVGYEQH
v_call: TRBV5-1; clone_size: NA; cdr3_aa: ASSLGDFTDTQY
v_call: TRBV6-1; clone_size: NA; cdr3_aa: ASPDEEGSVLT
v_call: TRBV30; clone_size: few; cdr3_aa: AWSAESSYNEQF
v_call: TRBV7-2; clone_size: NA; cdr3_aa: ASSLLVGGAGVGDEQF
v_call: TRBV28; clone_size: NA; cdr3_aa: ATVSDTQY
v_call: TRBV6-4; clone_size: NA; cdr3_aa: ASSDSSHTGELF
v_call: TRBV7-2; clone_size: NA; cdr3_aa: ASSSIGYGTDTQY
v_call: TRBV7-2; clone_size: NA; cdr3_aa: ASSPGLSGTQY
v_call: TRBV18; clone_size: NA; cdr3_aa: ASSPPTNTGELF
v_call: TRBV19; clone_size: NA; cdr3_aa: ASTISGGSNEQF